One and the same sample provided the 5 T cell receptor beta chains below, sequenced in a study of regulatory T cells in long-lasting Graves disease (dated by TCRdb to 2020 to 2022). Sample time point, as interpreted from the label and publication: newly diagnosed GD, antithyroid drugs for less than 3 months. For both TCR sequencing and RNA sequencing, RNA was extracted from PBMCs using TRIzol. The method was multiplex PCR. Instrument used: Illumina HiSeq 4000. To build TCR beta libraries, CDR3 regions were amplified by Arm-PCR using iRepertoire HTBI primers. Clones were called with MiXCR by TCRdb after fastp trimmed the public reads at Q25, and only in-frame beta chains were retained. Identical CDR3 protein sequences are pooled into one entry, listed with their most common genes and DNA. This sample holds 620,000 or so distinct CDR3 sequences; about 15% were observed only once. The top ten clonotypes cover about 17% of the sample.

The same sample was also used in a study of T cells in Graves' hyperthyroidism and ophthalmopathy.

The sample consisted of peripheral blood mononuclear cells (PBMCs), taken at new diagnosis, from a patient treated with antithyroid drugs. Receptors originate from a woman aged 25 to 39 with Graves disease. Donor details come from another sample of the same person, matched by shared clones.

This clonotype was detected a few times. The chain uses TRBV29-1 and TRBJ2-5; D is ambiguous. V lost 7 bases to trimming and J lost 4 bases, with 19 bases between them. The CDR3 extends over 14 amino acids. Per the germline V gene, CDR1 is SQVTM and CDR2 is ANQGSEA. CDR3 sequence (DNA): TGCAGCGCGAGGCTGTCGGGTTGGTCAGAGACCCAGTACTTC. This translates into CSARLSGWSETQYF.

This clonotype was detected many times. CDR3 loop: CSVGLAGVSYEQYF. Written as DNA, the CDR3 is TGCAGCGTGGGACTAGCGGGAGTATCCTACGAGCAGTACTTC. The chain is built from TRBV29-1 and TRBJ2-7, with 14 bases aligning to TRBD2. With 6 bases clipped from V and 1 base from J, the junction kept 2 bases outside the gene matches. Germline V gene lookup returns CDR1 SQVTM and CDR2 ANQGSEA. CDR3 length: 14 amino acids.

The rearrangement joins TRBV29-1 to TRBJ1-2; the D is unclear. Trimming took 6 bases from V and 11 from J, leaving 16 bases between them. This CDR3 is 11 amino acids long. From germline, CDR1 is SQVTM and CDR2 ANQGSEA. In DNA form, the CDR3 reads TGCAGCGTCGTCCCGGGATTTGATTACACCTTC. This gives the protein CSVVPGFDYTF.

The CDR3 DNA sequence: TGTGCCAGTAGTATGGGACTAGCGGGACTCAACGAGCAGTACTTC. It translates to CASSMGLAGLNEQYF. The chain joins TRBV11-3 to TRBJ2-7; 13 positions agree with TRBD2. Germline V lookup: CDR1 SGHNT, CDR2 YENEEA. Germline trimming cut 9 bases from V and 5 bases from J; bases unmatched to any gene: 10. The CDR3 runs 15 residues.

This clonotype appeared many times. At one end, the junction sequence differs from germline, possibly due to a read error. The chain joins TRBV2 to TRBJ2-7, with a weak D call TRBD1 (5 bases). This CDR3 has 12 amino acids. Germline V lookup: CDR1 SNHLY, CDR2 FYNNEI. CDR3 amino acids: CARSGQGDEQYF. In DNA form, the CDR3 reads TGTGCCAGGAGTGGCCAGGGTGACGAGCAGTACTTC.